This paragraph covers one T cell receptor (beta chain) sequence. Its antigen is not identified. From RNA, the CDR3 regions of TCR beta chains were amplified and sequenced. The first round was an RT-PCR with HTBI primers, and the second round was a multiplex PCR. TCRdb fed the multiplex PCR reads into MiXCR, producing one record per CDR3 protein. The sample lists over 650,000 distinct CDR3 sequences, over 40% occurring once. The data belong to a study of Graves' ophthalmopathy and Graves' hyperthyroidism. Germline V gives CDR1 LNHDA, CDR2 SQIVND (reference sequence). This CDR3 comprises 15 residues. V shed 4 bases and J shed 9 bases, with 16 bases lying between them. Study observations and caveats: Stable hyperthyroidism and ophthalmopathy were told apart by a 13-signature model, which achieved about 88% sensitivity and approximately 82% specificity.

V usage is TRBV19 and J usage is TRBJ1-6; D is unresolved. This clonotype was obtained from an adult man with Graves' ophthalmopathy. The sequencing sample was made of peripheral blood. The CDR3 bases are TGTGCCAGTAGTAGGCAAGGCAGTATCTCTTCACCCCTCCACTTT. Residues: CASSRQGSISSPLHF.